The clone carrying this TCR beta chain was observed a handful of times. Its antigen is unidentified. Per the germline V gene, CDR1 is MGHDK and CDR2 is SYGVNS. CDR3 length: 13 amino acids. The germline V and J ends were trimmed by 6 bases and 2 bases, with 11 bases remaining between them. These data come from a study of CD8 T cells in ankylosing spondylitis. TCRdb re-derived calls from the 5' RACE reads in MiXCR, one entry per CDR3 protein. The sample consists of a few hundred thousand distinct CDR3 sequences, 20% to 25% of them appearing once. Study-wide results and caveats: Ankylosing spondylitis blood appeared to carry a characteristic TCR beta motif of roughly eight highly homologous variants. As reported, disease-linked clones showed significant enrichment in matched ankylosing spondylitis synovial fluid.

The receptor's source is a male donor with ankylosing spondylitis. The sample consisted of blood, either unsorted or a sorted T cell fraction (not recorded which). The chain is built from TRBV25-1 and TRBJ2-7; maybe TRBD2 (6 bases). In DNA, the CDR3 is TGTGCCAGCAGATCGGGACTTGCCTACGAGCAGTACTTC. This sequence encodes CASRSGLAYEQYF.